Below are 13 T cell receptor beta chains sequenced from a single sample in a study of cytomegalovirus exposure and HLA in healthy donors. The PCR employed 60 Vbeta primers together with 13 Jbeta primers. Only in-frame clones appear in the TCRdb table, and some are missing; sequencing was by immunoSEQ multiplex PCR. The table has some 110,000 clones, more than 65% seen once. The sequenced sample was PBMCs. The origin of the receptors is a woman aged 45-60 years in good health and CMV-seropositive.

Points on this clone: It may be a read error: a sequence one base away is much more abundant. The chain links TRBV11-1 to TRBJ1-2, with D tentatively TRBD1 (6 bases). V was pared by 6 bases and J by 8 bases, with 13 bases between. Germline lookup yields CDR1 SGHAT and CDR2 FQDESV (reference sequence). There are 12 residues in the CDR3. In nucleotides, the CDR3 is TGTGCCAGCAGACGAGAGGGGGACGGCTACACCTTC. Its translation: CASRREGDGYTF. Variable domain in full (rest from reference TRBV11-1 and TRBJ1-2): EAEVAQSPRYKITEKSQAVAFWCDPISGHATLYWYRQILGQGPELLVQFQDESVVDDSQLPKDRFSAERLKGVDSTLKIQPAELGDSAMYLCASRREGDGYTFGSGTRLTVV.

This clone was observed a single time. The V gene is TRBV5-1, the J gene TRBJ2-7, with 8 bases that match TRBD1. Germline CDR1 SGHRS, CDR2 YFSETQ. This CDR3 has 17 amino acids. With V trimmed by 4 bases and J by 7 bases, 19 bases remained unmatched. Here the CDR3 DNA reads TGCGCCAGCAGCCCTCCCGCGACAGGGGACTTAGGTAAGGAGCAGTACTTC. Translation gives CASSPPATGDLGKEQYF.

The rearrangement joins TRBV4-3 to TRBJ1-1; D remains unclear. CDR1 LGHNA and CDR2 YSLEER come from the germline V gene. The CDR3 totals 14 residues. Trimming removed 4 bases from V and 0 bases from J, with 9 bases in between. The DNA of the CDR3 is TGCGCCAGCAGCCTGAGGGCACTGAACACTGAAGCTTTCTTT. This codes for CASSLRALNTEAFF.

The chain uses TRBV4-1 and TRBJ1-2, with a possible D match to TRBD1 (6 bases). Germline CDR1 is MGHRA and CDR2 is YSYEKL. The CDR3 sequence is 15 residues long. V was clipped by 5 bases and J by 2 bases, with 15 bases between them. CDR3 bases: TGCGCCAGCAGCGGATCAGGGGTTTCAAACTATGGCTACACCTTC. Its protein is CASSGSGVSNYGYTF.

The V call is TRBV15, the J call TRBJ2-1; 9 positions agree with TRBD2. V shed 0 bases and J 6 bases; nucleotides not matched to a gene: 9. The CDR3 consists of 17 residues. Germline V CDR1 and CDR2: LNHNV, YYDKDF (reference sequence). The CDR3 nucleotides are TGTGCCACCAGCAGAGATAGTAGCGGGGGAGTTGCCAATGAGCAGTTCTTC. It encodes CATSRDSSGGVANEQFF.

The V call is TRBV9, the J call TRBJ2-3, with D hard to call. The germline V gene encodes CDR1 SGDLS and CDR2 YYNGEE. The CDR3 contains 17 residues. Trimming removed 2 bases from V and 2 bases from J, with 18 bases in between. The CDR3 DNA sequence: TGTGCCAGCAGCGTCCCCCTCGTGGGTGCGGACACAGATACGCAGTATTTT. Encoded protein: CASSVPLVGADTDTQYF.

This chain joins TRBV7-6 and TRBJ2-7; tentative D call: TRBD2 (5 bases). The CDR3 contains 13 residues. The germline gives CDR1 SGHVS, CDR2 FNYEAQ. V dropped 3 bases and J dropped 2 bases, with 8 bases sitting between them. This chain's CDR3 is CASSLSGAYEQYF. CDR3 bases: TGTGCCAGCAGCTTGAGCGGAGCCTACGAGCAGTACTTC. The full variable domain, rest sourced from reference TRBV7-6 and TRBJ2-7, is GAGVSQSPRYKVTKRGQDVALRCDPISGHVSLYWYRQALGQGPEFLTYFNYEAQQDKSGLPNDRFSAERPEGSISTLTIQRTEQRDSAMYRCASSLSGAYEQYFGPGTRLTVT.

This sequence joins TRBV10-3 and TRBJ2-2; TRBD1 matches 7 bases. Trimming took 0 bases from V and 0 from J; bases not matched to a gene: 4. This CDR3 spans 17 amino acids. Germline CDR1 reads ENHRY; CDR2 reads SYGVKD. This CDR3 is CAISESRRGTNTGELFF. The CDR3 nucleotides are TGTGCCATCAGTGAGTCTCGCAGGGGGACGAACACCGGGGAGCTGTTTTTT.

As regards this clone: Within the sample, other DNA sequences also encode this same CDR3. The rearrangement uses TRBV9 and TRBJ2-5; 10 bases fit TRBD1. The germline V gene has CDR1 SGDLS and CDR2 YYNGEE. CDR3 size: 17 residues. V shed 3 bases, J shed 5 bases, and the junction held 13 bases outside the gene matches. CDR3 in amino acids: CASSGRPGQGLGETQYF. DNA of the CDR3: TGTGCCAGCAGCGGGAGACCGGGACAGGGGTTGGGGGAGACCCAGTACTTC.

This clone was picked up a small number of times. The CDR3 spells CASSQDGLRLGELFF. The CDR3 DNA sequence: TGCGCCAGCAGCCAAGATGGGTTGCGACTCGGGGAGCTGTTTTTT. The chain joins TRBV4-1 to TRBJ2-2; D gene uncertain. Germline assignment: CDR1 MGHRA and CDR2 YSYEKL. The germline V and J ends were trimmed by 0 bases and 7 bases, with 12 bases remaining between them. The length of the CDR3 is 15 residues.

The genes are TRBV5-1 and TRBJ1-3, with 8 nucleotides matching TRBD1. CDR3 length: 17 amino acids. CDR1 and CDR2 (germline): SGHRS, YFSETQ. V lost 4 bases, J lost 2 bases, and 11 bases stayed unmatched. The CDR3 is CASSIVGVQGAGNTIYF. As DNA, the CDR3 is TGCGCCAGCAGCATAGTGGGAGTACAGGGGGCTGGAAACACCATATATTTT.

V gene TRBV5-6 combines with J gene TRBJ2-7; D might be TRBD1 (6 bases). Germline CDR1 is SGHDT and CDR2 is YYEEEE. V lost 9 bases, J lost 1 base, and 14 bases lay in between. The CDR3 is made up of 13 amino acids. The CDR3 DNA reads TGTGCCACCTCCCGGGACATATCCTACGAGCAGTACTTC. This translates into CATSRDISYEQYF.

The chain recombines TRBV7-2 with TRBJ2-1, with 11 bases aligning to TRBD2. The CDR3 consists of 14 residues. Germline V lookup: CDR1 SGHTA, CDR2 FQGNSA. Trimming cost V 8 bases and J 5 bases; bases outside gene matches: 5. This CDR3 is CASLSGGADNEQFF. CDR3 nucleotides: TGTGCCAGCCTTAGCGGGGGGGCCGACAATGAGCAGTTCTTC. The full variable domain, its missing parts supplied by reference TRBV7-2 and TRBJ2-1, is GAGVSQSPSNKVTEKGKDVELRCDPISGHTALYWYRQSLGQGLEFLIYFQGNSAPDKSGLPSDRFSAERTGGSVSTLTIQRTQQEDSAVYLCASLSGGADNEQFFGPGTRLTVL.